This TCR beta chain is drawn from a study of OX40 agonist ivuxolimab in advanced cancers. Background on the study: The patients received agonistic anti-OX40 (CD134) antibody ivuxolimab. Treatment received earlier with anti-PD-1, anti-PD-L1 or anti-CTLA-4 agents was allowed, and over 35% had some. There were three patients with partial responses, one having hepatocellular carcinoma and two cutaneous melanoma. Cancers in dose escalation were hepatocellular, melanoma, renal cell and head and neck.

Method: immunoSEQ multiplex PCR; TCRdb's copy keeps in-frame clones and lacks some. The table records roughly 34,000 clones, over 85% of them present only once. The CDR3 has 18 residues. The V gene end was trimmed by 0 bases and the J gene end by 3 bases; junction bases not matched to a gene: 11. CDR1 and CDR2 from the germline V gene are SGDLS and YYNGEE. J is TRBJ2-3 and V is TRBV9, with TRBD2 matching 9 bases. The starting material was CD4+ or CD8+ T cells sorted from blood, obtained in a trial of the OX40 agonist ivuxolimab. The TCR originated in an adult with an advanced solid tumor such as melanoma, head and neck, liver or kidney cancer. The chain's CDR3 is CASSVATGASGVTDTQYF. CDR3 nucleotides: TGTGCCAGCAGCGTAGCTACGGGGGCTAGCGGGGTGACAGATACGCAGTATTTT.